This is a list of T cell receptor beta chains from one sample in a study of CD8 T cells in Susac syndrome. MiXCR was run by TCRdb on the immunoSEQ multiplex PCR reads, yielding one entry per CDR3 protein. The sample has fewer than 300,000 distinct CDR3 sequences, approximately 85% seen once. Specimen: CD8+ T cells from PBMCs. All receptors derive from a human donor with multiple sclerosis. Both conserved end residues are part of each CDR3. Each record gives: V gene, J gene, clone size, D gene, CDR3 DNA, CDR3 protein. The D gene is left open where the match is weak. Clone size, where shown, is once, few, many, or a class for clones that have expanded.

>TRBV9|TRBJ2-3|.|.
TGTGCCAGCAGCTCTTCGAGCGGAACAGATACGCAGTATTTT
CASSSSSGTDTQYF
>TRBV6-1|TRBJ1-2|.|TRBD1
TGTGCCAGCAGTTACGCATGGGACAGACTTTATGGCTACACCTTC
CASSYAWDRLYGYTF
>TRBV14|TRBJ1-1|.|.
TGTGCCAGCAATTACGTTGTGAACACTGAAGCTTTCTTT
CASNYVVNTEAFF
>TRBV10-3|TRBJ1-2|.|.
TGTGCCATCAGTGAGTCCAGTTCGGGGAACTATGGCTACACCTTC
CAISESSSGNYGYTF
>TRBV11-2|TRBJ2-1|.|.
TGTGCCAGCAGTTTTTGGGACTCAGAGCAGTTCTTC
CASSFWDSEQFF
>TRBV10-3|TRBJ2-2|.|TRBD2
TGTGCCATCAGTCCTGGGACTAGCGGGAGTAGTAACGGGGAGCTGTTTTTT
CAISPGTSGSSNGELFF
>TRBV2|TRBJ1-5|.|.
TGTGCCAGCAATGTTTTCGGTCAGCCCCAGCATTTT
CASNVFGQPQHF
>TRBV9|TRBJ2-1|once|TRBD2
TGTGCCAGCAGCGCCGGTGGAGGGAGGGACAATGAGCAGTTCTTC
CASSAGGGRDNEQFF
>TRBV14|TRBJ2-7|.|TRBD2
TGTGCCAGCAGCCCCTGGCCTAGGACTAGCGGCTACGAGCAGTACTTC
CASSPWPRTSGYEQYF
>TRBV11-2|TRBJ1-2|.|TRBD1
TGTGCCAGCAGCCCTAGGGGGCCTGGCTACACCTTC
CASSPRGPGYTF
>TRBV12-3/TRBV12-4|TRBJ2-1|once|.
TGTGCCAGCAGTTTTCTCGGGAGAGGGGATGAGCAGTTCTTC
CASSFLGRGDEQFF
>TRBV7-8|TRBJ2-6|few|.
TGTGCCAGCTGGGGGGTCTCTGGGGCCAACGTCCTGACTTTC
CASWGVSGANVLTF
>TRBV27|TRBJ1-1|.|TRBD1
TGTGCCAGCAGTCCGATTATCCGGACAGGGTGGAACACTGAAGCTTTCTTT
CASSPIIRTGWNTEAFF
>TRBV27|TRBJ2-1|.|.
TGTGCCAGTAGCAGATCAGGGAGTCACAATGAGCAGTTCTTC
CASSRSGSHNEQFF
>TRBV9|TRBJ2-7|.|TRBD2
TGTGCCAGCAGCGTAGGCGCTAGCGGGAGGCCGAGGGAGCAGTACTTC
CASSVGASGRPREQYF
>TRBV28|TRBJ2-7|.|TRBD2
TGTGCCAGCAGTTTCCCCCTAGCGGCGCCCTACGAGCAGTACTTC
CASSFPLAAPYEQYF
>TRBV27|TRBJ2-1|.|TRBD1
TGTGCCAGCAGACAGGGGTCCTACAATGAGCAGTTCTTC
CASRQGSYNEQFF
>TRBV6-1|TRBJ2-3|.|TRBD1
TGTGCCAGCAGTCCCCGGACAGGGAACACGCAGTATTTT
CASSPRTGNTQYF
>TRBV6-1|TRBJ1-4|.|.
TGTGCCAGCAGCCAAAGGACGGTAACAACTAATGAAAAACTGTTTTTT
CASSQRTVTTNEKLFF
>TRBV7-9|TRBJ1-2|.|TRBD1
TGTGCCAGCAGCTTAGGGGGGACAGGGGACTCTGGCTACACCTTC
CASSLGGTGDSGYTF
>TRBV28|TRBJ2-2|.|.
TGTGCCAGTTCCACGGACACCGGGGAGCTGTTTTTT
CASSTDTGELFF
>TRBV28|TRBJ2-5|.|.
TGTGCCAGCACCTCCGGGGGCTTGGAGACCCAGTACTTC
CASTSGGLETQYF
>TRBV20-1|TRBJ1-5|.|TRBD1
TGCAGTGCCCCCCACGCAGGGGGCGGTCAGCCCCAGCATTTT
CSAPHAGGGQPQHF
>TRBV10-3|TRBJ2-1|.|TRBD1
TGTGCCATCAGTGGAGGGGACAGGAACCCCAATGAGCAGTTCTTC
CAISGGDRNPNEQFF
>TRBV4-1|TRBJ2-1|few|.
TGCGCCAGCAGCCAAGTTTACAGACTCAATGAGCAGTTCTTC
CASSQVYRLNEQFF
>TRBV18|TRBJ2-7|.|.
TGTGCCAGCTCACCACCGACGGTGAGCCCCTACGAGCAGTACTTC
CASSPPTVSPYEQYF